This TCR beta chain was documented in a study of blood T cell repertoires in COVID-19. Study processing details: Amplification with reference gene primers provided the estimates of nucleated cell counts. Repertoires were generated with immunoSEQ multiplex PCR, while TCRdb's copy carries only in-frame clones and drops some. V and J calls and clone size are copied from that table; D and trimming were computed from the DNA. Among some 150,000 clones, about 86% were seen once, and the ten largest hold 8.2%. The CDR3 has 16 residues. V was cut by 5 bases and J by 1 base, with 17 bases left in between. Germline V gene lookup returns CDR1 KGHSH and CDR2 LQKENI.

The genes are TRBV18 and TRBJ2-5; D might be TRBD1 (5 bases). Sequenced: peripheral blood. The receptor was isolated from a woman between 55 and 75 years old with acute or convalescent COVID-19. Here the CDR3 DNA reads TGTGCCAGCTCAGGGGCCGAGATAGGAAGCCAAGAGACCCAGTACTTC. As protein: CASSGAEIGSQETQYF.